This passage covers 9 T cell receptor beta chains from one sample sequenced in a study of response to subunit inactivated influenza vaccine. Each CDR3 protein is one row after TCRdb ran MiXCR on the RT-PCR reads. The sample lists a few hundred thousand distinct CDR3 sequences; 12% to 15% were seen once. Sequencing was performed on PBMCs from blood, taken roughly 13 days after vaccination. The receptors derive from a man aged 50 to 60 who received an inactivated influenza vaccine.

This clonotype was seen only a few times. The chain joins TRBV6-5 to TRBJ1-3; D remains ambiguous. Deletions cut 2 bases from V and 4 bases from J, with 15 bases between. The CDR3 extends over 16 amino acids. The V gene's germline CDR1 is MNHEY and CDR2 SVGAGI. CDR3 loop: CASSYSQIGAGNTIYF. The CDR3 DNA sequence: TGTGCCAGCAGTTACAGCCAGATCGGAGCGGGAAACACCATATATTTT.

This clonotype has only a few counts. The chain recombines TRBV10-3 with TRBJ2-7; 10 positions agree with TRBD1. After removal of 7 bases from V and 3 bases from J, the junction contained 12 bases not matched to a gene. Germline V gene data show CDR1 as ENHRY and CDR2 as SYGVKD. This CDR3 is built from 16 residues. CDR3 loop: CAIKTRRDRGHYEQYF. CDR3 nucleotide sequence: TGTGCCATCAAAACCCGAAGGGACAGGGGTCACTACGAGCAGTACTTC.

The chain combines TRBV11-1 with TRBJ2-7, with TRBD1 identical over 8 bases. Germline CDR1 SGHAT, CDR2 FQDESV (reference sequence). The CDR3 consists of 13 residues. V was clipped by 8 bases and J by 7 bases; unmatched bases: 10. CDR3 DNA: TGTGCCAGCGGACGACAGGGGACGAATGAGCAGTACTTC. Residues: CASGRQGTNEQYF.

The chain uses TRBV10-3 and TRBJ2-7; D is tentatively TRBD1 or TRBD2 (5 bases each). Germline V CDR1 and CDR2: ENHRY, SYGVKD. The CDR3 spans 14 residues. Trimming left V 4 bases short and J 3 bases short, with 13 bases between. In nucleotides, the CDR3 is TGTGCCATCAGTGGGGTGGGGGAAGGCTACGAGCAGTACTTC. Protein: CAISGVGEGYEQYF.

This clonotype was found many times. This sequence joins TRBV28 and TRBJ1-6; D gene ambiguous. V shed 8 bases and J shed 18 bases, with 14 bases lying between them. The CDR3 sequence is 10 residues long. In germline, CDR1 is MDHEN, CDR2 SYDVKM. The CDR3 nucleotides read TGTGCCAGCGGCCATAGGCGGACCCACTTT. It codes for CASGHRRTHF.

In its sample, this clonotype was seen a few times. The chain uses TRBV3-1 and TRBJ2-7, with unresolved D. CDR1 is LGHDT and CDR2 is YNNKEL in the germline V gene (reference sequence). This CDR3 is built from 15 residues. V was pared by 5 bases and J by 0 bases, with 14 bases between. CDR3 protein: CASSSPSSSSYEQYF. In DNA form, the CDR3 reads TGTGCCAGCAGCTCACCCTCCTCAAGCTCCTACGAGCAGTACTTC.

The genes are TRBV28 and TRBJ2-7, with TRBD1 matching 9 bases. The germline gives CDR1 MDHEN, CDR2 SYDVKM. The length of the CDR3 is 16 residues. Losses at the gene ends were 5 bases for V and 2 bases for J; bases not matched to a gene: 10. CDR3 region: CASSPYPGQGTYEQYF. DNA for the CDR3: TGTGCCAGCAGTCCTTACCCGGGACAGGGAACCTACGAGCAGTACTTC. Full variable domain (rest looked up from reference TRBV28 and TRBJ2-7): DVKVTQSSRYLVKRTGEKVFLECVQDMDHENMFWYRQDPGLGLRLIYFSYDVKMKEKGDIPEGYSVSREKKERFSLILESASTNQTSMYLCASSPYPGQGTYEQYFGPGTRLTVT.

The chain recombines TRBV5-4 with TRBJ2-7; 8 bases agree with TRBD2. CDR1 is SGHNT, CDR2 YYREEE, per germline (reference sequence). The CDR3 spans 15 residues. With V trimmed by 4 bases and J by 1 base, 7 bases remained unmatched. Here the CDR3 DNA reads TGTGCCAGCAGCCCGGGGGTAGCGGGGTCCTACGAGCAGTACTTC. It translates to CASSPGVAGSYEQYF.

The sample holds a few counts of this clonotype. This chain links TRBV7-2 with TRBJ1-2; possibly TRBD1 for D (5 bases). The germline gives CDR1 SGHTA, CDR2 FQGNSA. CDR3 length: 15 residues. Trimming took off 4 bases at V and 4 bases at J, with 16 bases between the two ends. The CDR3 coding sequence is TGTGCCAGCAGCTCGGAGGGGAGGGCTAGCTATGGCTACACCTTC. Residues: CASSSEGRASYGYTF.